A selection of T cell receptor beta chains follows, all from one sample in a study of tumor-infiltrating T cells and Merkel cell polyomavirus. Sequencing was performed with immunoSEQ multiplex PCR; in TCRdb, only in-frame clones are kept and a portion is missing. In the table there are over 20,000 clones, about 90% of which are singletons. What was sequenced was lymph node tissue. These receptors all stem from a man aged 50 to 59 with Merkel cell carcinoma. The CDR3 runs from the conserved cysteine through the conserved F or W. The D gene is left open where the match is weak. The size entry is marked missing in some rows and otherwise reads once, few, many or a size class.

TRBJ2-7,.,TRBV6-5,.,TGTGCCAGCAGCCCCCGGGGGAGCACCATCTACGAGCAGTACTTC,CASSPRGSTIYEQYF
TRBJ2-5,TRBD1,TRBV11-2,.,TGTGCCAGCAGCTCCCAGGGGGCCGGGGAGACCCAGTACTTC,CASSSQGAGETQYF
TRBJ2-7,.,TRBV4-1,.,TGCGCCAGCAGCCAGGGAGATTTAATCTCCTACGAGCAGTACTTC,CASSQGDLISYEQYF
TRBJ2-7,.,TRBV7-2,.,TGTGCCAGCAGCTCCCTGACTCCCTACGAGCAGTACTTC,CASSSLTPYEQYF
TRBJ2-1,.,TRBV6-1,.,TGTGCCAGCAGTGCTCCTAGCGGCCCCAGGGGTGAGCAGTTCTTC,CASSAPSGPRGEQFF
TRBJ2-2,TRBD2,TRBV9,.,TGTGCCAGCAGCGCAACTAGCGGGGCTTTAAACGGGGAGCTGTTTTTT,CASSATSGALNGELFF
TRBJ2-1,TRBD1,TRBV15,.,TGTGCCACCAGCAAGCCAGGGGGCAATGAGCAGTTCTTC,CATSKPGGNEQFF
TRBJ2-7,TRBD2,TRBV5-1,.,TGCGCCAGCAGCGGGGCGACTAGCGGGAGTTCCGAGCAGTACTTC,CASSGATSGSSEQYF
TRBJ1-2,.,TRBV5-4,.,TGTGCCAGCACGCCAGGAGGACAGTCCGCTGGCTACACCTTC,CASTPGGQSAGYTF
TRBJ2-5,TRBD1,TRBV7-2,once,TGTGCCAGCAGTCCACGGCCCGGGACAGGTCAAGAGACCCAGTACTTC,CASSPRPGTGQETQYF
TRBJ1-1,.,TRBV5-6,.,TGTGCCAGCAGCGCCCGCAGGATGGTCGACACTGAAGCTTTCTTT,CASSARRMVDTEAFF
TRBJ2-5,.,TRBV7-2,.,TGTGCCAGCAGCCTCACCCCGGGAACCCAGTACTTC,CASSLTPGTQYF
TRBJ2-2,.,TRBV30,few,TGTGCCTGGAGTTATTCGAACACCGGGGAGCTGTTTTTT,CAWSYSNTGELFF
TRBJ1-1,.,TRBV19,.,TGTGCCAGTGATTGGGGCGGGAACACTGAAGCTTTCTTT,CASDWGGNTEAFF
TRBJ1-1,TRBD1,TRBV6-4,.,TGTGCCAGCAGTGACTCGGACAGGGGCACTGAAGCTTTCTTT,CASSDSDRGTEAFF
TRBJ2-1,TRBD2,TRBV18,.,TGTGCCAGCTCGCCCGGGCTAGCGGAGTACAATGAGCAGTTCTTC,CASSPGLAEYNEQFF
TRBJ1-2,TRBD1,TRBV19,.,TGTGCCAGTAGTAACAGGGGTGGAGGCTACACCTTC,CASSNRGGGYTF
TRBJ2-1,TRBD2,TRBV5-1,.,TGCGCCAGCAGCGCCGGGACTAGCGGGAGCGATGAGCAGTTCTTC,CASSAGTSGSDEQFF
TRBJ2-7,TRBD1,TRBV7-2,.,TGTGCCAGCAGCTTAGGACAGGGCTTCGACGAGCAGTACTTC,CASSLGQGFDEQYF
TRBJ2-4,TRBD2,TRBV28,once,TGTGCCAGTGGGGAGGGGCCCCTCAAAAACATTCAGTACTTC,CASGEGPLKNIQYF
TRBJ1-2,TRBD1,TRBV9,.,TGTGCCAGCTCTCGACAGGGAGAGCACTATGGCTACACCTTC,CASSRQGEHYGYTF
TRBJ2-5,TRBD2,TRBV25-1,.,TGTGCCAGCAGTCCCCCCCTAGCGGGAGGACGAGAGACCCAGTACTTC,CASSPPLAGGRETQYF
TRBJ2-2,TRBD2,TRBV5-6,.,TGTGCCAGCAGCTGGGGACTAGCGGACACCGGGGAGCTGTTTTTT,CASSWGLADTGELFF
TRBJ2-2,.,TRBV4-2,.,TGTGCCAGCAGCCAGAGGGGGCTAGCGAGCACCGGGGAGCTGTTTTTT,CASSQRGLASTGELFF
TRBJ1-1,TRBD1,TRBV7-9,.,TGTGCCAGCAGCTCAAGGACAGGGAACACTGAAGCTTTCTTT,CASSSRTGNTEAFF
TRBJ2-7,TRBD2,TRBV30,few,TGTGCCTGGCGGTATCCGGGAGGAACCTACGAGCAGTACTTC,CAWRYPGGTYEQYF
TRBJ1-2,.,TRBV5-4,.,TGTGCCAGCAGCTTGGGCAGGGGCTATGGCTACACCTTC,CASSLGRGYGYTF
TRBJ1-5,TRBD1,TRBV2,few,TGTGCCAGCCTCCGGGACAGGGTAAATCAGCCCCAGCATTTT,CASLRDRVNQPQHF
TRBJ2-7,.,TRBV28,once,TGTGCCAGCAGCACTGAAATACCCTACGAGCAGTACTTC,CASSTEIPYEQYF
TRBJ2-5,TRBD1,TRBV15,.,TGTGCCACCAGCGGGGACAGTCAAGAGACCCAGTACTTC,CATSGDSQETQYF
TRBJ1-5,.,TRBV11-2,.,TGTGCCAGCAGCTTAGAGGGCCGAAGCAATCAGCCCCAGCATTTT,CASSLEGRSNQPQHF
TRBJ2-2,.,TRBV19,.,TGTGCCAGTAGTAAAGAGCAGGGCACCGGGGAGCTGTTTTTT,CASSKEQGTGELFF
TRBJ2-5,TRBD2,TRBV4-2,once,TGTGCCAGCAGCTTTACTAGCGGTGGAGGCCAAGAGACCCAGTACTTC,CASSFTSGGGQETQYF
TRBJ2-5,TRBD1,TRBV10-2,.,TGCGCCAGTTCGACCAGGGGGCGCGCGGAGACCCAGTACTTC,CASSTRGRAETQYF
TRBJ2-3,TRBD2,TRBV11-1,.,TGTGCCAGCAGCTCGCCCGTTAGCGGGGGGGTTGAGGATACGCAGTATTTT,CASSSPVSGGVEDTQYF
TRBJ2-7,.,TRBV5-1,few,TGCGCCAGCAGCTTGGCCGGCCAGGGGACGTCCTACGAGCAGTACTTC,CASSLAGQGTSYEQYF
TRBJ2-5,TRBD2,TRBV11-1,.,TGTGCCAGCAGCTTCCTCGGGACTAGCGCACTGAAAGAGACCCAGTACTTC,CASSFLGTSALKETQYF
TRBJ1-3,.,TRBV5-1,.,TGCGCCAGCAGCTTGGATGTTTCGCGGCGGAACACCATATATTTT,CASSLDVSRRNTIYF
TRBJ2-1,TRBD2,TRBV2,.,TGTGCCAGCAGTGCCCCCGGGGTAGCGGGAGGTAATGAGCAGTTCTTC,CASSAPGVAGGNEQFF
TRBJ1-6,.,TRBV9,.,TGTGCCAGCAGCGCCCTAGACAGCTATAATTCACCCCTCCACTTT,CASSALDSYNSPLHF
TRBJ2-2,TRBD2,TRBV6-5,few,TGTGCCAGCAGTTTGAGCGGGAGGGCCGACACCGGGGAGCTGTTTTTT,CASSLSGRADTGELFF
TRBJ2-7,.,TRBV7-2,.,TGTGCCAGCAGCTTACAATCCTACGAGCAGTACTTC,CASSLQSYEQYF
TRBJ2-2,TRBD1,TRBV29-1,.,TGCAGCGTGATGGACAGGACTGCCGGGGAGCTGTTTTTT,CSVMDRTAGELFF
TRBJ2-7,.,TRBV30,.,TGTGCCTGGAGCCTTGGACAGATGTACGAGCAGTACTTC,CAWSLGQMYEQYF
TRBJ2-7,.,TRBV28,.,TGTGCCAGCACCTCCCTAGGACTCTCCTACGAGCAGTACTTC,CASTSLGLSYEQYF
TRBJ1-2,.,TRBV4-1,.,TGCGCCAGCAGCGACAGCCTCTATGGCTACACCTTC,CASSDSLYGYTF
TRBJ1-5,TRBD1,TRBV29-1,.,TGCAGCGTTGGGCAGGGGGCGCAAGGGCAGCCCCAGCATTTT,CSVGQGAQGQPQHF
TRBJ1-1,.,TRBV2,.,TGTGCCAGCAGTGAAGGATATCGGGGAGGGCGGCCTGAAGCTTTCTTT,CASSEGYRGGRPEAFF